The entry below describes one TCR beta chain. What it binds is unknown. TCRdb's copy holds only in-frame clones and misses some; the assay was immunoSEQ multiplex PCR. The sample lists about 29,000 clones; 87% were seen once. Between the trimmed V and J ends, which lost 2 bases and 0 bases, there was a span of 11 bases. CDR3 size: 15 residues. Germline V gene lookup returns CDR1 SGHTA and CDR2 FQGTGA. The data derive from a study of lymphopenia after photon versus proton radiotherapy. Study-wide points: After the lymphocyte nadir, photon-treated repertoires showed oligoclonal expansion, especially of CD8+ Temra cells. Relative stability marked proton patients; photon patients lost diversity and naive cells.

The sample consisted of peripheral blood, taken from a patient treated with proton-based radiotherapy. The sequence was collected from a woman in her fifties or sixties with cholangiocarcinoma. Some clones in this sample may be carry-over from other donors' samples. This chain uses TRBV7-3 with TRBJ2-7; D remains unclear. The DNA for the CDR3 is TGTGCCAGCAGCTTAGTGGGGTCCGTCTCCTACGAGCAGTACTTC. It encodes CASSLVGSVSYEQYF.